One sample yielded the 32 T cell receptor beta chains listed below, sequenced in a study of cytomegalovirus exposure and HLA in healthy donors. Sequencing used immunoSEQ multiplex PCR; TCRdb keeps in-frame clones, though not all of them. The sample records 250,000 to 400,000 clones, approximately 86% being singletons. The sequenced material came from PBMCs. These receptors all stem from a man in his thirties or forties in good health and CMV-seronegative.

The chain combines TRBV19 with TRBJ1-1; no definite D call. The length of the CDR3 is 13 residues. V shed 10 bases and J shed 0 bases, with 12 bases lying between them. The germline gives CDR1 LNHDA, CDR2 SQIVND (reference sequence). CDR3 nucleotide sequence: TGTGCCACGGGGATCACCGTGAACACTGAAGCTTTCTTT. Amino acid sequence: CATGITVNTEAFF. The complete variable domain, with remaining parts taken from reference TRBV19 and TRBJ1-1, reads DGGITQSPKYLFRKEGQNVTLSCEQNLNHDAMYWYRQDPGQGLRLIYYSQIVNDFQKGDIAEGYSVSREKKESFPLTVTSAQKNPTAFYLCATGITVNTEAFFGQGTRLTVV.

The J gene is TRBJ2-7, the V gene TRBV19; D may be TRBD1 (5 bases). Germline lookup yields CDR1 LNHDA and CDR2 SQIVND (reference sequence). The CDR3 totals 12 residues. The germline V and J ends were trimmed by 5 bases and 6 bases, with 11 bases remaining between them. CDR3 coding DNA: TGTGCCAGTAGTCGACAGTGGGGCGAGCAGTACTTC. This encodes CASSRQWGEQYF.

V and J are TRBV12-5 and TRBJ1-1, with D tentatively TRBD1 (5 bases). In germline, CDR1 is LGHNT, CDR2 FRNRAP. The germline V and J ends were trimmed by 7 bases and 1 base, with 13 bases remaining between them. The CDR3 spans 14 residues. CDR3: CASVMDIGNTEAFF. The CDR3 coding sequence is TGTGCTAGTGTCATGGACATAGGGAACACTGAAGCTTTCTTT.

CDR3 loop: CASSPQSGDSYNEQFF. The CDR3 nucleotides are TGTGCCAGCTCACCACAGAGCGGGGACTCCTACAATGAGCAGTTCTTC. The chain has TRBV18 and TRBJ2-1; 7 nucleotides agree with TRBD2. This CDR3 contains 16 residues. Germline CDR1 reads KGHSH; CDR2 reads LQKENI. The trim removed 1 base at V and 0 bases at J, leaving 3 bases unmatched.

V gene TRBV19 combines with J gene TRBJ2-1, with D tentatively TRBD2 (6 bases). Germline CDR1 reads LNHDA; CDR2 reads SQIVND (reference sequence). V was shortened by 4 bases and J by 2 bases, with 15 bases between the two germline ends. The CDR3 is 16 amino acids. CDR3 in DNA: TGTGCCAGTAGTAGATCGAGCGGGCCGCCCTACAATGAGCAGTTCTTC. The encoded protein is CASSRSSGPPYNEQFF. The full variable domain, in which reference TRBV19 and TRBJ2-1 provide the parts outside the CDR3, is DGGITQSPKYLFRKEGQNVTLSCEQNLNHDAMYWYRQDPGQGLRLIYYSQIVNDFQKGDIAEGYSVSREKKESFPLTVTSAQKNPTAFYLCASSRSSGPPYNEQFFGPGTRLTVL.

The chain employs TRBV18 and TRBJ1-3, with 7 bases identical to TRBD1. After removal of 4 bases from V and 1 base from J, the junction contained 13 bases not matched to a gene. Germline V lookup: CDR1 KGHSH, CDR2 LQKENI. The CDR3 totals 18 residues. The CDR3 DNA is TGTGCCAGCTCACGAGACCCGACAGGGCTGGGATCTGGAAACACCATATATTTT. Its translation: CASSRDPTGLGSGNTIYF.

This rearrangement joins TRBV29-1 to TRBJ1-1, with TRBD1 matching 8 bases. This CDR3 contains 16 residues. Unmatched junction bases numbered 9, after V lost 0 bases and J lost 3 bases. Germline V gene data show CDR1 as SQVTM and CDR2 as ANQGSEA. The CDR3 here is CSVEDLTGDRYTEAFF. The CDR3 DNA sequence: TGCAGCGTTGAAGACCTGACAGGGGATCGGTACACTGAAGCTTTCTTT.

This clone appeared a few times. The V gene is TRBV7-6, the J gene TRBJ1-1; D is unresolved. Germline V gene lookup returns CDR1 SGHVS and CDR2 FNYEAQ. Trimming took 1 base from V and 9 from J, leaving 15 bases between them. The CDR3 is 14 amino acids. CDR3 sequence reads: CASSLEPPGSKAFF. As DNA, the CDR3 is TGTGCCAGCAGCTTAGAACCACCGGGTTCGAAAGCTTTCTTT.

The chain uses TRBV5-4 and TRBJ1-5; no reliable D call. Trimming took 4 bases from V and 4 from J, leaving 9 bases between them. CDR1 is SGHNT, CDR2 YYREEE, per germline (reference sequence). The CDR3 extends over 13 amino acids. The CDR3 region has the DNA TGTGCCAGCAGCCCCGACTTAAATCAGCCCCAGCATTTT. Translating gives CASSPDLNQPQHF.

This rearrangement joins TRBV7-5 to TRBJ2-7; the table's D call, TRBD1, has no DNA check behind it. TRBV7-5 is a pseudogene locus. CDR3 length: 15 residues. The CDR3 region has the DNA TGTGTCAGAAGCTTAGTCAGGACAGGGGGTTACGAGCAGTACTTC. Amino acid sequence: CVRSLVRTGGYEQYF.

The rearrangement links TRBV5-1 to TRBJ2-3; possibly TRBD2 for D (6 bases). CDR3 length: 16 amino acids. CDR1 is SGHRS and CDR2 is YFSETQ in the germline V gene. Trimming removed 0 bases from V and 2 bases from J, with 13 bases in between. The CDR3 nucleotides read TGCGCCAGCAGCTTGGACGGCGGGGCGTTCACAGATACGCAGTATTTT. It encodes CASSLDGGAFTDTQYF.

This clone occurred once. CDR3 nucleotides: TGTGCCAGCAGCTCCGGGACTAGCGGGGGGGAGACCCAGTACTTC. Translated, it gives CASSSGTSGGETQYF. The chain has TRBV7-2 and TRBJ2-5; 15 nucleotides agree with TRBD2. Germline CDR1 and CDR2: SGHTA and FQGNSA. This CDR3 has 15 amino acids. Trimming cost V 4 bases and J 5 bases; bases outside gene matches: 2. Based on the CDR3 plus reference TRBV7-2 and TRBJ2-5, the full variable domain is GAGVSQSPSNKVTEKGKDVELRCDPISGHTALYWYRQSLGQGLEFLIYFQGNSAPDKSGLPSDRFSAERTGGSVSTLTIQRTQQEDSAVYLCASSSGTSGGETQYFGPGTRLLVL.

The CDR3 is CASSLDRAPNTEAFF. CDR3 nucleotides: TGTGCCAGCTCACTCGACAGGGCGCCGAACACTGAAGCTTTCTTT. This chain links TRBV18 with TRBJ1-1; 7 positions agree with TRBD1. Trimming at V came to 4 bases and at J to 1 base, leaving 6 bases not matched to a gene. CDR3 size: 15 residues. The V gene's germline CDR1 is KGHSH and CDR2 LQKENI.

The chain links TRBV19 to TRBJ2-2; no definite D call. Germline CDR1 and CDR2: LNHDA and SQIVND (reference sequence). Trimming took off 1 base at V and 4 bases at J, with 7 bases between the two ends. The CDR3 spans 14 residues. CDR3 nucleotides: TGTGCCAGTAGTATAGTAAAGAGCACCGGGGAGCTGTTTTTT. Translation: CASSIVKSTGELFF.

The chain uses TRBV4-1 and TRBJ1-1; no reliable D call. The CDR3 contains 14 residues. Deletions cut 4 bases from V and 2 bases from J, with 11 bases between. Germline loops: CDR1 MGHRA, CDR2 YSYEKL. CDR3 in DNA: TGCGCCAGCAGCCTCGGAGGTTCCAACACTGAAGCTTTCTTT. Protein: CASSLGGSNTEAFF.

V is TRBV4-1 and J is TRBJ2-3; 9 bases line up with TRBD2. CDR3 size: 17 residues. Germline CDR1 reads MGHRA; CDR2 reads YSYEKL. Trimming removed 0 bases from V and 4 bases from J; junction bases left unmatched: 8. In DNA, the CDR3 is TGCGCCAGCAGCCAAGATGAGGAGCGGGGGGTCCCAGATACGCAGTATTTT. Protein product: CASSQDEERGVPDTQYF.

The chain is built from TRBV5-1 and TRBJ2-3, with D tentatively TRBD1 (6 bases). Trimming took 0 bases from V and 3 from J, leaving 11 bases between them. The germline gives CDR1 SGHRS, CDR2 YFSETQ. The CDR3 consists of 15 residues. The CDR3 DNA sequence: TGCGCCAGCAGCTTGGACAGGGCAAGAACAGATACGCAGTATTTT. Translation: CASSLDRARTDTQYF.

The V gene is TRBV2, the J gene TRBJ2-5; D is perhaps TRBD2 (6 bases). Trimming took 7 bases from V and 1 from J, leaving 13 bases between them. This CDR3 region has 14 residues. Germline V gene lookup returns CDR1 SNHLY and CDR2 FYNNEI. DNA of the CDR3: TGTGCCAGCACCAGGGACTTCTTCCAAGAGACCCAGTACTTC. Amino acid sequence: CASTRDFFQETQYF.

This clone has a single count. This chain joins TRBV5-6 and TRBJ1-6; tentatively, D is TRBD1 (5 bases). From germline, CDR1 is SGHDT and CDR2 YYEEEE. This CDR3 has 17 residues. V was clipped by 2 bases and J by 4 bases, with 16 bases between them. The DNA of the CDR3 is TGTGCCAGCAGCTTTCCCGGGCCAACAGGATATAATTCACCCCTCCACTTT. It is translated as CASSFPGPTGYNSPLHF.

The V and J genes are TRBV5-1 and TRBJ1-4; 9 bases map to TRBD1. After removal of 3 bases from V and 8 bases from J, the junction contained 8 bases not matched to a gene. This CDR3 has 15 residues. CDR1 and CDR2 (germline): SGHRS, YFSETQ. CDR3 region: CASSSDRGVREKLFF. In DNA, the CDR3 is TGCGCCAGCAGCTCGGACAGGGGCGTTCGAGAAAAACTGTTTTTT.

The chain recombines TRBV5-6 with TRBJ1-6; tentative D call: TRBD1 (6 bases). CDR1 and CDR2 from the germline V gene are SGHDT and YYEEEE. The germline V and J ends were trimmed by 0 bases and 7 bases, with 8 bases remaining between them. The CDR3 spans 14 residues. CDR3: CASSLGTANSPLHF. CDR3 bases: TGTGCCAGCAGCTTGGGGACAGCCAATTCACCCCTCCACTTT.

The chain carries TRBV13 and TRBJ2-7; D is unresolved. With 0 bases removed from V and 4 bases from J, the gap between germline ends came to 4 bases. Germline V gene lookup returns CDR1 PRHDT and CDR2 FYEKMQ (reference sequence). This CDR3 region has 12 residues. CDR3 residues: CASSLGRYEQYF. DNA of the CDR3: TGTGCCAGCAGCTTAGGCAGATACGAGCAGTACTTC.

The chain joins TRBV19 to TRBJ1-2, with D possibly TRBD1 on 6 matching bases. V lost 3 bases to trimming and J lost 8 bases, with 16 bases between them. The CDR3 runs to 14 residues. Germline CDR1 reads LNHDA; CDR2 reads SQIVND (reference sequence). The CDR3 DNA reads TGTGCCAGTAGTATTCAGGGGACGAGGCGGGGCTACACCTTC. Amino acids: CASSIQGTRRGYTF.

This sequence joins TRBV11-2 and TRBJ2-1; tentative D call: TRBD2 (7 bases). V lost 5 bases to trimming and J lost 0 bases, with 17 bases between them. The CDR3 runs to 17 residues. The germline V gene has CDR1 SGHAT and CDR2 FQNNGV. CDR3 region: CASSPSRGGLSYNEQFF. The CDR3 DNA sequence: TGTGCCAGCAGCCCCTCGAGGGGGGGACTCTCCTACAATGAGCAGTTCTTC.

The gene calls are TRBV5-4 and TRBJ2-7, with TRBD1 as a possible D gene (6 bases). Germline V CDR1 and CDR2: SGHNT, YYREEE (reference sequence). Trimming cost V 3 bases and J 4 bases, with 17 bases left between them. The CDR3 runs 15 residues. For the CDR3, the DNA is TGTGCCAGCAGCTCTCGTGGGGGCGGCTCATACGAGCAGTACTTC. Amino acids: CASSSRGGGSYEQYF.

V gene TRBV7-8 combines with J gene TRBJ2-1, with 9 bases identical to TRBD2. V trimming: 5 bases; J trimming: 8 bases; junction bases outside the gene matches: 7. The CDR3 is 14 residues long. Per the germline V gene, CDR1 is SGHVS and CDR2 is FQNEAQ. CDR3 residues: CASSPPGLAHEQFF. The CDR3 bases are TGTGCCAGCAGCCCCCCGGGACTAGCCCATGAGCAGTTCTTC.

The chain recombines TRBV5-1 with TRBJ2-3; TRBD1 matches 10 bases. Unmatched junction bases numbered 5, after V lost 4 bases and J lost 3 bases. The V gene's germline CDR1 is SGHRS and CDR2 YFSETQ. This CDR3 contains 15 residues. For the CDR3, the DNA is TGCGCCAGCAGCCTACGACAGGGGGCAACAGATACGCAGTATTTT. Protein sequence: CASSLRQGATDTQYF.

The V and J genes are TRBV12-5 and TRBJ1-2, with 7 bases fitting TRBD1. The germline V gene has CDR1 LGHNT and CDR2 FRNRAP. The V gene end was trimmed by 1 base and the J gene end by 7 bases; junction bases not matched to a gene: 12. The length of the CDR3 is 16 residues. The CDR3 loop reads CASGLATGYVSGGYTF. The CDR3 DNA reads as TGTGCTAGTGGTTTGGCGACAGGGTATGTCTCTGGTGGCTACACCTTC.

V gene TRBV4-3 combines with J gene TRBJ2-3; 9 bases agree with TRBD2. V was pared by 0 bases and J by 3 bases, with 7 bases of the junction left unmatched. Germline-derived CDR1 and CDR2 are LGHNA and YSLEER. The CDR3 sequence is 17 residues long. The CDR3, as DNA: TGCGCCAGCAGCCAAGACTACGGGACTAGCTGGACAGATACGCAGTATTTT. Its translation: CASSQDYGTSWTDTQYF.

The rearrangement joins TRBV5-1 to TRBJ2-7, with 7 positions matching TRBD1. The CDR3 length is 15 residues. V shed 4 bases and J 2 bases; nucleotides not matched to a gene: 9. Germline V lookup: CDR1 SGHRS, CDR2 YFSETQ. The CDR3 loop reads CASSADAGTAYEQYF. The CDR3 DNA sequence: TGCGCCAGCAGCGCAGACGCCGGGACAGCCTACGAGCAGTACTTC.

Written as DNA, the CDR3 is TGTGCCAGCAGTTCGACAGGGACTGAAGCTTTCTTT. As protein: CASSSTGTEAFF. V is TRBV6-5 and J is TRBJ1-1, with TRBD1 identical over 7 bases. Per the germline V gene, CDR1 is MNHEY and CDR2 is SVGAGI. This CDR3 is built from 12 residues. Trimming cost V 4 bases and J 5 bases; bases outside gene matches: 1.

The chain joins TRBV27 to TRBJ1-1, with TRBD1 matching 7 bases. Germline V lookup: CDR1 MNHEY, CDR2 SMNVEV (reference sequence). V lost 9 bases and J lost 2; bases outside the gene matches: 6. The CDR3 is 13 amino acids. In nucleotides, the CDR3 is TGTGCCAGTCAGGGGGGTTATAACACTGAAGCTTTCTTT. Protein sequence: CASQGGYNTEAFF.